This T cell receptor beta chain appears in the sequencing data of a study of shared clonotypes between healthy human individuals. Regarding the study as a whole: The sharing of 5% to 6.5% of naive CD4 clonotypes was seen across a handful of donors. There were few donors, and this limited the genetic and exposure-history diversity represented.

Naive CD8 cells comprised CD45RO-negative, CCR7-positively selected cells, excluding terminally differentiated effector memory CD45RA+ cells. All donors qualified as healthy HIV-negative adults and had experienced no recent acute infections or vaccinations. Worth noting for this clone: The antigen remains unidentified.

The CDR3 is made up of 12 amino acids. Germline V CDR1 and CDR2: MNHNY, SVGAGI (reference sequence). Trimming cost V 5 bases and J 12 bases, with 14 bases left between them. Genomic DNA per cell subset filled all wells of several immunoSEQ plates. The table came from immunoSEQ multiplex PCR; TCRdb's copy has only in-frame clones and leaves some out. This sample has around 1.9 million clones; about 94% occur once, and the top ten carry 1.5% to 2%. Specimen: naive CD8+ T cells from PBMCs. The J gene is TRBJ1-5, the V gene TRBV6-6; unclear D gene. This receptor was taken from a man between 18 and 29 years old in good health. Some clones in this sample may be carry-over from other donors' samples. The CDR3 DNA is TGTGCCAGCAGTGCCGTCGGCCGCGTCCAGCATTTT. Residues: CASSAVGRVQHF.